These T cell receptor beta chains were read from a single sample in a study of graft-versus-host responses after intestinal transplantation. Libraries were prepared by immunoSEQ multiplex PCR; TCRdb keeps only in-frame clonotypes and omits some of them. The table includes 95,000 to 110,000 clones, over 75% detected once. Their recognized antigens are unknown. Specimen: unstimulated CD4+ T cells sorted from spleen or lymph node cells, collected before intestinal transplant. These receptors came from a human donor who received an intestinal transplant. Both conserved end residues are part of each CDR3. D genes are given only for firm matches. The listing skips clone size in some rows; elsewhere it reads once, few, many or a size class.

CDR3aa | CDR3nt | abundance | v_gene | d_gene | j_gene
CASSDDLFTQYEQYF | TGCGCCAGCAGTGACGACTTGTTCACTCAATACGAGCAGTACTTC | NA | TRBV10-2 | NA | TRBJ2-7
CASSKSRAGNSYNSPLHF | TGTGCCAGCTCCAAAAGTAGGGCGGGCAACTCCTATAATTCACCCCTCCACTTT | NA | TRBV18 | NA | TRBJ1-6
CASSEGATNEKLFF | TGTGCCAGCAGTGAGGGTGCAACTAATGAAAAACTGTTTTTT | few | TRBV6-1 | NA | TRBJ1-4
CASSYPTDEQFF | TGTGCCAGCAGTTATCCCACCGATGAGCAGTTCTTC | NA | TRBV6-5 | NA | TRBJ2-1
CASSERGDSNQPQHF | TGCGCCAGCAGCGAAAGAGGGGATAGCAATCAGCCCCAGCATTTT | NA | TRBV5-1 | NA | TRBJ1-5
CASSALKWGIGVQNEQYF | TGTGCCAGCAGCGCTCTTAAGTGGGGGATAGGGGTCCAGAACGAGCAGTACTTC | NA | TRBV5-6 | NA | TRBJ2-7
CSASKETQYF | TGCAGTGCTAGTAAAGAGACCCAGTACTTC | NA | TRBV20-1 | NA | TRBJ2-5
CATSRGRGTGGETQYF | TGTGCCACCAGCAGGGGACGGGGGACAGGGGGTGAGACCCAGTACTTC | few | TRBV15 | TRBD1 | TRBJ2-5
CASGSEGLPVRPRGEKLFF | TGTGCCAGCGGCTCAGAGGGACTTCCCGTTAGACCGAGAGGGGAAAAACTGTTTTTT | NA | TRBV7-9 | NA | TRBJ1-4
CASSLGDSREQYF | TGTGCCAGCAGCTTGGGGGACAGTCGCGAGCAGTACTTC | NA | TRBV5-6 | TRBD1 | TRBJ2-7
CASSPQGGGAETQYF | TGTGCCAGCAGCCCCCAGGGTGGGGGGGCAGAGACCCAGTACTTC | NA | TRBV7-3 | NA | TRBJ2-5
CASSVDPLGGSYEQYF | TGTGCCAGCAGCGTAGATCCCCTGGGGGGCTCCTACGAGCAGTACTTC | NA | TRBV9 | NA | TRBJ2-7
CASSQVWTSEQYF | TGTGCCAGCAGCCAAGTCTGGACCAGCGAGCAGTACTTC | NA | TRBV4-2 | NA | TRBJ2-7
CSAGGTVQQFF | TGCAGTGCTGGGGGGACAGTCCAGCAGTTCTTC | once | TRBV20-1 | NA | TRBJ2-1
CASSGAVGTNTGELFF | TGTGCCAGCAGCGGGGCGGTGGGAACTAACACCGGGGAGCTGTTTTTT | NA | TRBV5-5 | NA | TRBJ2-2
CASSLSHVPQHF | TGTGCCAGCAGTTTATCCCATGTGCCCCAGCATTTT | NA | TRBV28 | NA | TRBJ1-5
CASSKATDTQYF | TGCGCCAGCAGCAAGGCGACAGATACGCAGTATTTT | NA | TRBV5-1 | NA | TRBJ2-3
CASPPQGTHQPQHF | TGTGCCTCTCCCCCGCAGGGAACGCATCAGCCCCAGCATTTT | NA | TRBV30 | NA | TRBJ1-5
CASSLAGEVGELFF | TGTGCCAGCAGCTTAGCGGGAGAGGTCGGGGAGCTGTTTTTT | NA | TRBV7-3 | TRBD2 | TRBJ2-2
CAWGRGEAYEQYF | TGTGCCTGGGGCAGAGGGGAGGCCTACGAGCAGTACTTC | NA | TRBV30 | NA | TRBJ2-7
CASSLTGQPQHF | TGTGCCAGCAGCTTAACAGGTCAGCCCCAGCATTTT | once | TRBV11-2 | NA | TRBJ1-5
CASRPGQGLDTQYF | TGTGCCAGCAGGCCGGGACAGGGTTTAGATACGCAGTATTTT | NA | TRBV6-1 | TRBD1 | TRBJ2-3
CASSDRTGAYEQYF | TGTGCCAGCAGTGACCGGACAGGGGCCTACGAGCAGTACTTC | few | TRBV2 | TRBD1 | TRBJ2-7
CASSEPGYNSPLHF | TGTGCCAGCAGTGAACCAGGGTACAACTCACCCCTCCACTTT | once | TRBV25-1 | NA | TRBJ1-6
CASSQPGREKSGELFF | TGCGCCAGCAGCCAACCGGGACGGGAAAAAAGCGGGGAGCTGTTTTTT | NA | TRBV4-1 | NA | TRBJ2-2
CASRTGNEQFF | TGTGCCAGCAGGACGGGCAATGAGCAGTTCTTC | NA | TRBV6-4 | NA | TRBJ2-1
CASSPTSQETQYF | TGTGCCAGCAGCCCGACTTCTCAAGAGACCCAGTACTTC | NA | TRBV2 | NA | TRBJ2-5
CASRNRVILSEQYF | TGTGCCAGCCGAAACAGGGTGATTCTTAGCGAGCAGTACTTC | NA | TRBV2 | NA | TRBJ2-7
CASSLGLAANTGELFF | TGTGCCAGCAGCTTGGGACTAGCGGCGAACACCGGGGAGCTGTTTTTT | NA | TRBV5-4 | TRBD2 | TRBJ2-2
CASSFGQGNEKLFF | TGTGCCAGCAGCTTTGGACAGGGTAATGAAAAACTGTTTTTT | NA | TRBV7-6 | TRBD1 | TRBJ1-4
CASSEDSYGYTF | TGTGCCAGCAGTGAGGATAGCTATGGCTACACCTTC | once | TRBV2 | NA | TRBJ1-2
CASSQGRNVQPQHF | TGCGCCAGCAGCCAAGGACGGAACGTTCAACCCCAGCATTTT | NA | TRBV4-1 | NA | TRBJ1-5
CATRGTDKRETQYF | TGTGCCACCCGAGGGACGGATAAACGGGAGACCCAGTACTTC | NA | TRBV10-3 | NA | TRBJ2-5
CASSVSGTYNEQFF | TGTGCCAGCAGCGTTAGCGGGACATACAATGAGCAGTTCTTC | NA | TRBV9 | TRBD2 | TRBJ2-1
CASSRSGAQETQYF | TGTGCCAGTAGTCGTTCGGGGGCCCAAGAGACCCAGTACTTC | NA | TRBV19 | NA | TRBJ2-5
CASREREDTDTQYF | TGTGCCAGCAGAGAGCGGGAGGACACAGATACGCAGTATTTT | NA | TRBV7-3 | TRBD2 | TRBJ2-3
CASSSFGTGHNSPLHF | TGTGCCAGCAGCTCCTTCGGGACAGGCCACAATTCACCCCTCCACTTT | NA | TRBV7-2 | TRBD1 | TRBJ1-6
CASSLDSLSYNEQFF | TGTGCCAGCAGCTTAGATTCTCTATCCTACAATGAGCAGTTCTTC | NA | TRBV13 | NA | TRBJ2-1
CSVLRRGNTEAFF | TGCAGCGTTCTCCGGCGGGGGAACACTGAAGCTTTCTTT | NA | TRBV29-1 | NA | TRBJ1-1
CASSLGGGGAPLGYGYTF | TGTGCCAGCAGCTTGGGGGGAGGGGGCGCCCCTTTAGGGTATGGCTACACCTTC | NA | TRBV5-4 | TRBD1 | TRBJ1-2
CASSLREGGSPLHF | TGTGCCAGCAGCCTACGTGAGGGCGGGTCACCCCTCCACTTT | NA | TRBV5-6 | NA | TRBJ1-6
CASSLADRTGYTF | TGCGCCAGCAGCTTGGCGGACAGAACCGGCTACACCTTC | NA | TRBV5-1 | NA | TRBJ1-2
CASSRNPTGIETQYF | TGCGCCAGCAGCCGAAATCCGACAGGGATCGAGACCCAGTACTTC | once | TRBV5-1 | TRBD1 | TRBJ2-5
CASSYRRETEAFF | TGTGCCAGCAGCTACCGTAGGGAGACTGAAGCTTTCTTT | NA | TRBV7-3 | NA | TRBJ1-1
CASSLAGYGEKLFF | TGTGCCAGCAGCTTGGCCGGATATGGGGAAAAACTGTTTTTT | NA | TRBV11-2 | NA | TRBJ1-4
CASLGTECNQPQHF | TGCGCCAGCCTTGGGACAGAATGCAATCAGCCCCAGCATTTT | NA | TRBV10-1 | TRBD1 | TRBJ1-5
CASSSGLAGAEQYF | TGTGCCAGCAGCTCCGGACTAGCGGGGGCCGAGCAGTACTTC | NA | TRBV11-1 | TRBD2 | TRBJ2-7
CASSGVAGGPRSTDTQYF | TGCGCCAGCAGTGGGGTAGCGGGAGGGCCGCGAAGCACAGATACGCAGTATTTT | NA | TRBV10-1 | TRBD2 | TRBJ2-3
CASSYKRGDETQYF | TGTGCCAGCAGCTACAAACGAGGGGACGAGACCCAGTACTTC | NA | TRBV5-4 | NA | TRBJ2-5
CASSQQNRGRVQDTQYF | TGTGCCAGCTCACAACAAAACAGGGGGCGAGTTCAAGATACGCAGTATTTT | NA | TRBV18 | TRBD1 | TRBJ2-3
CASSQGQQETQYF | TGTGCCAGCAGCCAGGGACAACAAGAGACCCAGTACTTC | NA | TRBV6-5 | NA | TRBJ2-5
CASTPGQGAKNIQYF | TGTGCCAGCACCCCGGGCCAAGGAGCCAAAAACATTCAGTACTTC | NA | TRBV27 | NA | TRBJ2-4
CASSIQGGGTDTQYF | TGCGCCAGCAGCATACAGGGTGGAGGCACAGATACGCAGTATTTT | NA | TRBV5-1 | NA | TRBJ2-3
CATKWARGHNEQFF | TGTGCCACTAAGTGGGCGAGGGGTCACAATGAGCAGTTCTTC | once | TRBV19 | NA | TRBJ2-1
CASSTSGGYNEQFF | TGTGCCAGCAGTACTAGCGGGGGGTACAATGAGCAGTTCTTC | NA | TRBV2 | TRBD2 | TRBJ2-1
CASSLWVRYKQETQYF | TGTGCCAGCAGCTTATGGGTCAGGTATAAGCAAGAGACCCAGTACTTC | NA | TRBV7-2 | NA | TRBJ2-5